Presented here are 30 T cell receptor beta chains from one specimen sequenced in a study of early T cells in non-severe SARS-CoV-2 infection. TCRdb redid the calling of the 5' RACE reads with MiXCR, one entry per CDR3 protein. This table has about 27,000 distinct CDR3 sequences, roughly 5.4% appearing once. The sequencing input was whole blood. The source is an adult who was a healthcare worker with PCR-confirmed SARS-CoV-2 infection or an uninfected control (not recorded which).

The rearrangement uses TRBV6-5 and TRBJ1-2; TRBD1 agrees at 8 bases. The junction had 11 bases not matched to a gene; V was cut back by 5 bases and J by 6 bases. Looked up from germline, CDR1 is MNHEY and CDR2 is SVGAGI. CDR3 length: 15 amino acids. This chain's CDR3 is CASSPDREFSNGYTF. CDR3 nucleotide sequence: TGTGCCAGCAGTCCGGACAGGGAATTTTCGAATGGCTACACCTTC.

Points on this clonotype: One base away lies a much larger clone, so this may be a sequencing read error. The CDR3 loop reads CASSQNRGPMNTEAYF. CDR3 in DNA: TGTGCCAGCAGCCAAAACCGGGGACCCATGAACACTGAAGCTTACTTT. The chain combines TRBV6-6 with TRBJ1-1, with D possibly TRBD1 on 5 matching bases. Germline loops: CDR1 MNHNY, CDR2 SVGAGI (reference sequence). The CDR3 is 16 residues long.

This clonotype was detected ten times or more. The chain couples TRBV5-1 to TRBJ1-1, with 7 bases lining up with TRBD1. Losses at the gene ends were 3 bases for V and 7 bases for J; bases not matched to a gene: 9. Germline CDR1 and CDR2: SGHRS and YFSETQ. There are 14 residues in the CDR3. This CDR3 is CASSSNKGASEAFF. The CDR3 DNA reads TGCGCCAGCAGCTCAAATAAGGGGGCAAGTGAAGCTTTCTTT.

At least ten counts were recorded for this clonotype. The chain couples TRBV11-2 to TRBJ2-4; D gene ambiguous. V lost 4 bases and J 5 bases, leaving 3 bases between the germline ends. From germline, CDR1 is SGHAT and CDR2 FQNNGV. The CDR3 totals 11 residues. The CDR3 is CASSSQNIQYF. The CDR3 nucleotides are TGTGCCAGCAGCTCACAAAACATTCAGTACTTC.

This rearrangement joins TRBV28 to TRBJ2-3; D may correspond to TRBD1 or TRBD2 (5 bases each). This CDR3 contains 13 residues. V lost 0 bases, J lost 4 bases, and 5 bases lay in between. CDR1 is MDHEN and CDR2 is SYDVKM in the germline V gene. The chain's CDR3 is CASSLWGADTQYF. In nucleotides, the CDR3 is TGTGCCAGCAGTTTATGGGGGGCAGATACGCAGTATTTT.

This clonotype was seen ten or more times. V is TRBV5-1 and J is TRBJ2-1; 13 bases fit TRBD2. The CDR3 has 16 residues. J was trimmed by 5 bases and V by 4 bases; bases with no gene match: 6. The germline V gene encodes CDR1 SGHRS and CDR2 YFSETQ. The CDR3 spells CASSTWTSGGDNEQFF. The CDR3 DNA is TGCGCCAGCAGCACCTGGACTAGCGGGGGAGACAATGAGCAGTTCTTC.

This clonotype was detected only a few times. This chain links TRBV7-6 with TRBJ1-6; D may be TRBD1 (5 bases). CDR3 length equals 18 residues. Trimming removed 5 bases from V and 6 bases from J, with 23 bases in between. Germline V gene lookup returns CDR1 SGHVS and CDR2 FNYEAQ. The CDR3 region is CASSPLSVGLFGNSPLHF. For the CDR3, the DNA is TGTGCCAGCAGCCCCCTCTCAGTGGGGCTCTTCGGTAATTCACCCCTCCACTTT.

This clonotype was counted many times. The chain combines TRBV6-1 with TRBJ2-7; tentatively, D is TRBD2 (7 bases). The CDR3 runs 19 residues. Germline CDR1 reads MNHNS; CDR2 reads SASEGT. V was clipped by 2 bases and J by 4 bases, with 27 bases between them. This chain's CDR3 is CASSERGGGPEAKPYEQYF. The CDR3 nucleotides read TGTGCCAGCAGTGAAAGGGGGGGAGGGCCAGAAGCGAAGCCGTACGAGCAGTACTTC.

This clonotype showed up many times. This sequence joins TRBV20-1 and TRBJ1-1; 8 nucleotides line up with TRBD1. V lost 4 bases, J lost 5 bases, and 6 bases stayed unmatched. Germline CDR1 and CDR2: DFQATT and SNEGSKA (reference sequence). The CDR3 totals 13 residues. The CDR3 reads CSAMRTGKTEAFF. The CDR3 DNA reads as TGCAGTGCTATGCGGACAGGGAAGACTGAAGCTTTCTTT.

This clonotype was counted ten times or more. The chain combines TRBV14 with TRBJ2-3; D uncertain. The ends were cut back, 3 bases at V and 0 bases at J, with 10 bases in the middle. CDR3 length equals 15 residues. Germline V lookup: CDR1 SGHDN, CDR2 FVKESK. The CDR3 DNA reads as TGTGCCAGCAGCCAGCAACTACCTAGCACAGATACGCAGTATTTT. Translated: CASSQQLPSTDTQYF.

This clonotype was seen at least ten times. The chain uses TRBV7-9 and TRBJ2-7; no clear D gene. Germline loops: CDR1 SEHNR, CDR2 FQNEAQ (reference sequence). V was pared by 6 bases and J by 4 bases, with 10 bases between. The CDR3 totals 12 residues. CDR3 in amino acids: CASRPVGYEQYF. The DNA for the CDR3 is TGTGCCAGCAGACCAGTTGGTTACGAGCAGTACTTC.

This chain uses TRBV3-1 with TRBJ2-7; D is perhaps TRBD2 (6 bases). The CDR3 is 16 amino acids. Germline CDR1 is LGHDT and CDR2 is YNNKEL (reference sequence). The V gene lost 2 bases and the J gene lost 0 bases, with 14 bases spanning the gap. CDR3 sequence (DNA): TGTGCCAGCAGCCAAATCGGAAGCGGGCCCTCCTACGAGCAGTACTTC. It specifies CASSQIGSGPSYEQYF.

In this sample, this clonotype turned up many times. The V and J genes are TRBV11-2 and TRBJ2-7, with a weak D call TRBD1 (6 bases). The CDR3 covers 15 residues. V lost 1 base to trimming and J lost 3 bases, with 13 bases between them. Germline CDR1 reads SGHAT; CDR2 reads FQNNGV. The CDR3 sequence: CASSLVTGEYYEQYF. CDR3 DNA sequence: TGTGCCAGCAGCTTAGTGACAGGAGAATACTACGAGCAGTACTTC.

In its sample, this clonotype was seen many times. This chain joins TRBV19 and TRBJ1-2, with D unclear. The germline gives CDR1 LNHDA, CDR2 SQIVND (reference sequence). The CDR3 contains 17 residues. Trimming removed 5 bases at V and 1 base at J, with 20 bases between. The DNA of the CDR3 is TGTGCCAGTAGTTACCGGGCCGCTCTCCCAGATAACTATGGCTACACCTTC. The encoded protein is CASSYRAALPDNYGYTF. The variable domain in full, completed from reference TRBV19 and TRBJ1-2, reads DGGITQSPKYLFRKEGQNVTLSCEQNLNHDAMYWYRQDPGQGLRLIYYSQIVNDFQKGDIAEGYSVSREKKESFPLTVTSAQKNPTAFYLCASSYRAALPDNYGYTFGSGTRLTVV.

The sample holds many counts of this clonotype. The chain uses TRBV19 and TRBJ1-2, with D unresolved. Per germline, CDR1 LNHDA and CDR2 SQIVND (reference sequence). The CDR3 is 13 amino acids. Trimming took off 7 bases at V and 4 bases at J, with 13 bases between the two ends. In nucleotides, the CDR3 is TGTGCCAGTATGGAAGCCGGGTCCTATGGCTACACCTTC. Translation: CASMEAGSYGYTF.

About this clonotype itself: A much larger clone differs from this one at a single base, so this may be a read error. The J gene is TRBJ2-3, the V gene TRBV29-1, with D maybe TRBD2 (5 bases). V gave up 3 bases and J gave up 0 bases, with 10 bases separating them. This CDR3 comprises 14 residues. Per germline, CDR1 SQVTM and CDR2 ANQGSEA. The CDR3: CSVDGGISTDTQYF. The CDR3 DNA follows: TGCAGCGTTGATGGAGGTATTAGCACAGATACGCAGTATTTT.

This clonotype has more than one count but fewer than ten. This chain uses TRBV7-9 with TRBJ2-5; TRBD2 might be the D (6 bases). The V and J ends lost 1 base and 4 bases respectively, with 13 bases between them. This CDR3 is 15 amino acids long. In germline, CDR1 is SEHNR, CDR2 FQNEAQ (reference sequence). CDR3: CASSLGRTTLETQYF. DNA of the CDR3: TGTGCCAGCAGCTTAGGCCGGACTACGTTAGAGACCCAGTACTTC.

This clonotype was seen a few times. The J gene is TRBJ2-7, the V gene TRBV6-2 or TRBV6-3; TRBD2 agrees at 10 bases. This CDR3 has 14 amino acids. Germline CDR1 is MNHEY and CDR2 is SVGEGT. Trimming removed 6 bases from V and 5 bases from J; junction bases left unmatched: 7. The CDR3 sequence is CASRAGLASHEQYF. DNA for the CDR3: TGTGCCAGCAGAGCGGGACTAGCGTCTCACGAGCAGTACTTC.

Ten or more counts support this clonotype. The chain carries TRBV19 and TRBJ2-3, with 7 nucleotides matching TRBD2. V lost 10 bases, J lost 6 bases, and 7 bases stayed unmatched. Germline V lookup: CDR1 LNHDA, CDR2 SQIVND (reference sequence). The CDR3 spans 12 residues. The CDR3 region is CATAGFADTQYF. The DNA of the CDR3 is TGTGCCACAGCGGGGTTCGCCGATACGCAGTATTTT.

Many counts were recorded for this clonotype. The junction shows a germline mismatch at one end, possibly a read error. The J gene is TRBJ1-2, the V gene TRBV3-1; D is ambiguous. Germline lookup yields CDR1 LGHDT and CDR2 YNNKEL (reference sequence). This CDR3 has 13 amino acids. The CDR3 nucleotides are TGTGCCAGCAGCCAAGATATCGCGACTAGGAGTTTCTTC. Translating gives CASSQDIATRSFF.

This clonotype has a count of ten or more. The V gene is TRBV18, the J gene TRBJ2-5; D may be TRBD1 (5 bases). This CDR3 region has 14 residues. Trimming took 0 bases from V and 3 from J, leaving 8 bases between them. The germline gives CDR1 KGHSH, CDR2 LQKENI. CDR3: CASSPPATEETQYF. CDR3 coding DNA: TGTGCCAGCTCACCACCGGCGACAGAAGAGACCCAGTACTTC.

This clonotype showed up many times. J is TRBJ1-2 and V is TRBV24-1; TRBD1 aligns across 9 bases. The CDR3 totals 14 residues. With 10 bases clipped from V and 2 bases from J, the junction kept 7 bases outside the gene matches. Germline V gene data show CDR1 as KGHDR and CDR2 as SFDVKD. CDR3 DNA: TGTGCCACGATGGGACAGGGTGAGAACTATGGCTACACCTTC. Translation gives CATMGQGENYGYTF.

This clonotype has ten or more counts. The chain links TRBV7-2 to TRBJ2-3; 13 positions agree with TRBD2. CDR1 and CDR2 (germline): SGHTA, FQGNSA. Trimming at V came to 5 bases and at J to 0 bases, leaving 2 bases not matched to a gene. The CDR3 contains 16 residues. This CDR3 is CASSPGLAGSTDTQYF. The CDR3 DNA sequence: TGTGCCAGCAGCCCGGGACTAGCGGGAAGCACAGATACGCAGTATTTT. Based on the CDR3 plus reference TRBV7-2 and TRBJ2-3, the full variable domain is GAGVSQSPSNKVTEKGKDVELRCDPISGHTALYWYRQSLGQGLEFLIYFQGNSAPDKSGLPSDRFSAERTGGSVSTLTIQRTQQEDSAVYLCASSPGLAGSTDTQYFGPGTRLTVL.

This clonotype was found many times. V usage is TRBV5-6 and J usage is TRBJ2-1; 7 positions match TRBD2. The CDR3 is made up of 14 amino acids. The junction had 6 bases not matched to a gene; V was cut back by 4 bases and J by 5 bases. From germline, CDR1 is SGHDT and CDR2 YYEEEE. In DNA form, the CDR3 reads TGTGCCAGCAGCCCCGGACTAGGCCACAATGAGCAGTTCTTC. Its translation is CASSPGLGHNEQFF.

There are many counts of this clonotype. The gene calls are TRBV12-3 or TRBV12-4 and TRBJ1-2; tentative D call: TRBD1 (6 bases). The CDR3 extends over 14 amino acids. The V gene lost 7 bases and the J gene lost 7 bases, with 19 bases spanning the gap. This chain's CDR3 is CASNSADSPVGYTF. CDR3 coding DNA: TGTGCCAGCAACTCGGCGGACAGTCCTGTTGGCTACACCTTC.

This clonotype has just a few counts. This chain uses TRBV29-1 with TRBJ2-5; 14 nucleotides match TRBD2. Germline CDR1 SQVTM, CDR2 ANQGSEA. The CDR3 is 15 amino acids. V was clipped by 1 base and J by 5 bases; unmatched bases: 3. Here the CDR3 reads CSVEGGTSGSETQYF. The CDR3 DNA is TGCAGCGTTGAAGGAGGGACTAGCGGGAGTGAGACCCAGTACTTC.

At least ten counts were recorded for this clonotype. J is TRBJ2-3 and V is TRBV27; D is unclear. This CDR3 has 10 residues. Germline loops: CDR1 MNHEY, CDR2 SMNVEV (reference sequence). The V and J ends lost 5 bases and 3 bases respectively, with 0 bases between them. The CDR3 reads CASSTDTQYF. The CDR3 nucleotides read TGTGCCAGCAGTACAGATACGCAGTATTTT.

This clonotype has only a few counts. The chain carries TRBV19 and TRBJ2-2; D might be TRBD2 (6 bases). V lost 5 bases and J 6 bases, leaving 13 bases between the germline ends. The CDR3 consists of 14 residues. Germline V gene lookup returns CDR1 LNHDA and CDR2 SQIVND (reference sequence). The CDR3 DNA sequence: TGTGCCAGTAGTCGAACGACTAGTTCCGGGGAGCTGTTTTTT. This codes for CASSRTTSSGELFF. The variable domain in full, with the rest retrieved from reference TRBV19 and TRBJ2-2, is DGGITQSPKYLFRKEGQNVTLSCEQNLNHDAMYWYRQDPGQGLRLIYYSQIVNDFQKGDIAEGYSVSREKKESFPLTVTSAQKNPTAFYLCASSRTTSSGELFFGEGSRLTVL.

Ten or more counts support this clonotype. J is TRBJ1-1 and V is TRBV3-1; tentatively, D is TRBD1 (5 bases). This CDR3 has 16 residues. Germline CDR1 is LGHDT and CDR2 is YNNKEL (reference sequence). With 2 bases removed from V and 4 bases from J, the gap between germline ends came to 17 bases. DNA for the CDR3: TGTGCCAGCAGCCAATGGGGGTCAGGAGGCGGCACTGAAGCTTTCTTT. Protein product: CASSQWGSGGGTEAFF.

This clonotype turned up a few times. The chain carries TRBV28 and TRBJ2-7; TRBD1 matches at 7 bases. Per the germline V gene, CDR1 is MDHEN and CDR2 is SYDVKM. The CDR3 runs 15 residues. The V segment lost 5 bases and the J segment 6 bases; nucleotides outside the gene matches: 13. CDR3 region: CASSPDRQGVGEQYF. The CDR3 coding sequence is TGTGCCAGCAGTCCCGACCGACAGGGAGTGGGCGAGCAGTACTTC.